One sample yielded the 25 T cell receptor beta chains listed below, sequenced in a study of shared clonotypes between healthy human individuals. The method was immunoSEQ multiplex PCR; TCRdb's version includes in-frame clones alone and lacks a portion of them. Altogether 1.6 million or so clones are present, roughly 96% being singletons, with the ten largest covering roughly 1.2%. Source material: naive CD4+ T cells sorted from blood. Subset specified: CD45RA+ positively selected. Receptors were obtained from a man aged 25 to 40 in good health.

J is TRBJ1-2 and V is TRBV5-1; 11 bases match TRBD1. Germline V CDR1 and CDR2: SGHRS, YFSETQ. The CDR3 is 16 residues long. J lost 4 bases, V lost 6 bases, and 11 bases had no gene match. CDR3 region: CASTPDRGRRGYGYTF. The CDR3 region has the DNA TGCGCCAGCACCCCGGACAGGGGGCGCCGGGGCTATGGCTACACCTTC. The full variable domain, with the rest looked up from reference TRBV5-1 and TRBJ1-2, is KAGVTQTPRYLIKTRGQQVTLSCSPISGHRSVSWYQQTPGQGLQFLFEYFSETQRNKGNFPGRFSGRQFSNSRSEMNVSTLELGDSALYLCASTPDRGRRGYGYTFGSGTRLTVV.

This chain uses TRBV21-1 with TRBJ2-2. TRBV21-1 represents a pseudogene. The CDR3 runs 16 residues. CDR3 DNA sequence: TGTGCCACCTCCGCTAAGGGATCTCTGAGGCTTGGGGAGCTGTTTTTT. This gives the protein CATSAKGSLRLGELFF.

The chain employs TRBV11-2 and TRBJ1-5, with D possibly being TRBD1 (6 bases). Trimming stripped 6 bases from V and 2 bases from J, with 17 bases between. This CDR3 is built from 16 residues. Germline V gives CDR1 SGHAT, CDR2 FQNNGV. The CDR3 loop reads CASRPVQGIRNQPQHF. The DNA of the CDR3 is TGTGCCAGCAGGCCGGTCCAGGGGATACGCAATCAGCCCCAGCATTTT.

V and J are TRBV27 and TRBJ1-1, with a possible D match to TRBD1 (5 bases). Trimming took 4 bases from V and 7 from J, leaving 13 bases between them. The CDR3 spans 13 residues. Germline V gene data show CDR1 as MNHEY and CDR2 as SMNVEV (reference sequence). CDR3: CASSSGWGLEAFF. CDR3 sequence (DNA): TGTGCCAGCAGTTCTGGTTGGGGACTTGAAGCTTTCTTT.

The chain uses TRBV7-2 and TRBJ1-2; 8 nucleotides line up with TRBD1. The CDR3 totals 15 residues. V lost 4 bases to trimming and J lost 8 bases; unmatched junction nucleotides: 12. Looked up from germline, CDR1 is SGHTA and CDR2 is FQGNSA. CDR3 coding DNA: TGTGCCAGCAGCTACCTCGGACAGGGTACGGGCGGCTACACCTTC. It yields the protein CASSYLGQGTGGYTF.

This clone was observed once. CDR3 DNA: TGTGCCAGCAGGACAGGGCTAGCGAGATACAATGAGCAGTTCTTC. Translated: CASRTGLARYNEQFF. The chain couples TRBV27 to TRBJ2-1; the D gene is possibly TRBD1 (7 bases). Germline CDR1 MNHEY, CDR2 SMNVEV (reference sequence). Trimming stripped 6 bases from V and 4 bases from J, with 16 bases between. This CDR3 has 15 amino acids.

The chain couples TRBV28 to TRBJ2-5; TRBD2 agrees at 7 bases. The CDR3 extends over 13 amino acids. After removal of 8 bases from V and 0 bases from J, the junction contained 3 bases not matched to a gene. Looked up from germline, CDR1 is MDHEN and CDR2 is SYDVKM. Here the CDR3 DNA reads TGTGCCAGCGGGGACTACAACCAAGAGACCCAGTACTTC. It codes for CASGDYNQETQYF.

The chain carries TRBV7-3 and TRBJ1-5; 7 nucleotides agree with TRBD1. J gave up 0 bases and V 4 bases, and 6 bases lay outside the gene matches. CDR1 is SGHTA and CDR2 is FQGTGA in the germline V gene. CDR3 length equals 16 residues. The chain's CDR3 is CASSSWTGYSNQPQHF. The CDR3 DNA reads as TGTGCCAGCAGCTCTTGGACAGGTTATAGCAATCAGCCCCAGCATTTT. Based on the CDR3 plus reference TRBV7-3 and TRBJ1-5, the full variable domain is GAGVSQTPSNKVTEKGKYVELRCDPISGHTALYWYRQSLGQGPEFLIYFQGTGAADDSGLPNDRFFAVRPEGSVSTLKIQRTERGDSAVYLCASSSWTGYSNQPQHFGDGTRLSIL.

This clone showed up just once. The CDR3 loop is CASSLSSQRTDTQYF. CDR3 bases: TGTGCCAGCAGTTTAAGTTCCCAGCGCACAGATACGCAGTATTTT. The J gene is TRBJ2-3, the V gene TRBV27, with no clear D. With 2 bases removed from V and 1 base from J, the gap between germline ends came to 10 bases. This CDR3 comprises 15 residues. CDR1 and CDR2 (germline): MNHEY, SMNVEV (reference sequence).

The chain links TRBV11-2 to TRBJ2-5, with 9 bases aligning to TRBD1. V dropped 10 bases and J dropped 1; count of bases not matched to a gene: 4. Germline V gives CDR1 SGHAT, CDR2 FQNNGV. This CDR3 is 13 amino acids long. CDR3 sequence: CATGTGPQETQYF. CDR3 DNA sequence: TGTGCCACCGGGACAGGGCCCCAAGAGACCCAGTACTTC.

Of note for this clone: The same CDR3 is also encoded by other DNA sequences in this sample. The rearrangement links TRBV18 to TRBJ2-3, with a weak D call TRBD1 (6 bases). V gave up 3 bases and J gave up 3 bases, with 7 bases separating them. Looked up from germline, CDR1 is KGHSH and CDR2 is LQKENI. The CDR3 contains 13 residues. Here the CDR3 DNA reads TGTGCCAGCTCACCGAGGGGGACAGATACGCAGTATTTT. As protein: CASSPRGTDTQYF.

The chain employs TRBV6-1 and TRBJ1-5; D uncertain. Germline V gene sequence: CDR1 MNHNS, CDR2 SASEGT. Trimming cost V 4 bases and J 11 bases, with 21 bases left between them. The CDR3 totals 15 residues. Here the CDR3 DNA reads TGTGCCAGCAGTGCTTCCACCGACACGGTTACGGCCCAGCATTTT. It specifies CASSASTDTVTAQHF.

The chain links TRBV6-5 to TRBJ1-1, with D possibly being TRBD1 (5 bases). The CDR3 is 14 residues long. The V and J ends lost 6 bases and 1 base respectively, with 12 bases between them. Germline CDR1 MNHEY, CDR2 SVGAGI. The CDR3 DNA follows: TGTGCCAGCAGCCCAACAGGCCCGAACACTGAAGCTTTCTTT. This translates into CASSPTGPNTEAFF.

V usage is TRBV5-6 and J usage is TRBJ2-3; 7 nucleotides match TRBD1. CDR1 is SGHDT, CDR2 YYEEEE, per germline. CDR3 length: 14 residues. J gave up 7 bases and V 0 bases, and 5 bases lay outside the gene matches. CDR3 sequence (DNA): TGTGCCAGCAGCTTGGCGGCAGGGGGTAATACGCAGTATTTT. Residues: CASSLAAGGNTQYF.

The chain uses TRBV19 and TRBJ2-5, with TRBD1 identical over 8 bases. CDR1 and CDR2 (germline): LNHDA, SQIVND (reference sequence). The CDR3 runs 13 residues. V dropped 8 bases and J dropped 3; count of bases not matched to a gene: 5. CDR3 region: CASGDRQEETQYF. CDR3 DNA: TGTGCCAGTGGGGACAGGCAAGAAGAGACCCAGTACTTC.

V usage is TRBV19 and J usage is TRBJ1-4, with 9 nucleotides matching TRBD1. CDR3 length: 17 residues. The germline V gene encodes CDR1 LNHDA and CDR2 SQIVND (reference sequence). Germline trimming cut 5 bases from V and 0 bases from J; bases unmatched to any gene: 7. CDR3 residues: CASSPYRGRTTNEKLFF. The CDR3 DNA reads as TGTGCCAGTAGTCCCTACAGGGGGCGGACAACTAATGAAAAACTGTTTTTT.

A remark on this clone: Within the sample, other DNA sequences also encode this same CDR3. This sequence joins TRBV7-9 and TRBJ2-7; 9 nucleotides agree with TRBD1. The length of the CDR3 is 14 residues. Germline CDR1 and CDR2: SEHNR and FQNEAQ (reference sequence). V was clipped by 5 bases and J by 3 bases; unmatched bases: 5. CDR3 sequence: CASSPGQGVYEQYF. The CDR3 bases are TGTGCCAGCAGCCCGGGACAGGGTGTCTACGAGCAGTACTTC.

V gene TRBV6-4 combines with J gene TRBJ2-7; D is possibly TRBD2 (6 bases). Germline V gene lookup returns CDR1 MRHNA and CDR2 SNTAGT. V gave up 4 bases and J gave up 2 bases, with 18 bases separating them. The CDR3 has 16 residues. CDR3 sequence reads: CASSVGAGPFPYEQYF. The CDR3 nucleotides are TGTGCCAGCAGTGTCGGAGCGGGTCCGTTTCCCTACGAGCAGTACTTC.

V and J are TRBV25-1 and TRBJ2-1; D is unclear. The length of the CDR3 is 11 residues. V lost 6 bases to trimming and J lost 6 bases, with 6 bases between them. The V gene's germline CDR1 is MGHDK and CDR2 SYGVNS. The CDR3 sequence: CASRGLNEQFF. CDR3 nucleotide sequence: TGTGCCAGCAGGGGTCTCAATGAGCAGTTCTTC.

This clone was observed once. This chain connects TRBV6-4 to TRBJ2-2; 14 bases are a match to TRBD2. The CDR3 loop spans 14 amino acids. Per the germline V gene, CDR1 is MRHNA and CDR2 is SNTAGT. With V trimmed by 8 bases and J by 6 bases, 2 bases remained unmatched. CDR3: CASSTSGRAGELFF. CDR3 in DNA: TGTGCCAGCTCGACTAGCGGGAGGGCCGGGGAGCTGTTTTTT.

In DNA, the CDR3 is TGTGCCAGCAGCTTGGCCCAAGGAGACGGTCAGCCCCAGCATTTT. Translation gives CASSLAQGDGQPQHF. The chain is built from TRBV5-6 and TRBJ1-5; unclear D gene. CDR1 is SGHDT and CDR2 is YYEEEE in the germline V gene. CDR3 length: 15 amino acids. Deletions cut 0 bases from V and 6 bases from J, with 13 bases between.

The rearrangement uses TRBV5-4 and TRBJ2-7; no clear D gene. The CDR3 is made up of 12 amino acids. V gave up 3 bases and J gave up 4 bases, with 8 bases separating them. Germline CDR1 SGHNT, CDR2 YYREEE (reference sequence). The CDR3 loop reads CASSSTVYEQYF. The CDR3 nucleotides read TGTGCCAGCAGCTCGACTGTTTACGAGCAGTACTTC.

The V gene is TRBV19, the J gene TRBJ2-2, with 8 bases identical to TRBD1. V shed 5 bases, J shed 6 bases, and the junction held 5 bases outside the gene matches. Germline V gene lookup returns CDR1 LNHDA and CDR2 SQIVND (reference sequence). The CDR3 runs 14 residues. The CDR3 loop reads CASSSRTGSGELFF. CDR3 bases: TGTGCCAGTAGTTCGAGGACAGGGTCCGGGGAGCTGTTTTTT.

The CDR3 reads CASSRPGQGRETQYF. CDR3 DNA: TGTGCCAGCAGTCGCCCGGGACAGGGTAGAGAGACCCAGTACTTC. The genes are TRBV25-1 and TRBJ2-5, with 9 positions matching TRBD1. V dropped 5 bases and J dropped 4; count of bases not matched to a gene: 8. CDR1 and CDR2 (germline): MGHDK, SYGVNS. CDR3 length: 15 residues.

The sample holds one count of this clone. Other nucleotide sequences in the sample specify the same CDR3. The chain has TRBV27 and TRBJ2-1; 7 bases are a match to TRBD2. This CDR3 contains 14 residues. Losses at the gene ends were 3 bases for V and 4 bases for J; bases not matched to a gene: 3. Germline CDR1 MNHEY, CDR2 SMNVEV (reference sequence). CDR3 sequence reads: CASSFSGVYNEQFF. CDR3 sequence (DNA): TGTGCCAGCAGTTTCAGCGGGGTGTACAATGAGCAGTTCTTC.